One sample yielded the 28 T cell receptor beta chains listed below, sequenced in a study of cytomegalovirus exposure and HLA in healthy donors. Clones were sequenced by immunoSEQ multiplex PCR, and TCRdb holds only the in-frame ones, with some missing. In the table there are 210,000 or so clones, 80% to 90% of which are singletons. The sample comprised PBMCs. The receptor source for this set is a woman between 18 and 29 years old in good health and CMV-seronegative.

This chain links TRBV28 with TRBJ2-3, with 9 bases that match TRBD2. Trimming cost V 8 bases and J 4 bases; bases outside gene matches: 7. This CDR3 spans 14 amino acids. Germline lookup yields CDR1 MDHEN and CDR2 SYDVKM. This chain's CDR3 is CASSVAGGADTQYF. The CDR3 bases are TGTGCCAGCTCGGTGGCGGGAGGGGCAGATACGCAGTATTTT.

The CDR3 is CASSLVARGKSYEQYF. The CDR3 DNA follows: TGTGCCAGCAGCTTAGTAGCGAGAGGTAAATCCTACGAGCAGTACTTC. The chain couples TRBV11-2 to TRBJ2-7; perhaps TRBD2 as D (5 bases). V was clipped by 1 base and J by 1 base, with 14 bases between them. This CDR3 comprises 16 residues. Germline assignment: CDR1 SGHAT and CDR2 FQNNGV.

V is TRBV5-6 and J is TRBJ1-5, with a possible D match to TRBD1 (5 bases). CDR3 size: 14 residues. Looked up from germline, CDR1 is SGHDT and CDR2 is YYEEEE. Trimming left V 2 bases short and J 2 bases short, with 8 bases between. CDR3 region: CASSFWGGNQPQHF. In DNA form, the CDR3 reads TGTGCCAGCAGCTTCTGGGGGGGCAATCAGCCCCAGCATTTT.

The rearrangement links TRBV15 to TRBJ1-5, with D tentatively TRBD1 (6 bases). V lost 5 bases and J 3 bases, leaving 8 bases between the germline ends. The CDR3 is 13 amino acids. CDR1 and CDR2 (germline): LNHNV, YYDKDF (reference sequence). CDR3 loop: CATSGDINQPQHF. CDR3 coding DNA: TGTGCCACCAGCGGGGACATCAATCAGCCCCAGCATTTT.

The chain employs TRBV7-9 and TRBJ2-7; TRBD2 might be the D (5 bases). CDR1 is SEHNR, CDR2 FQNEAQ, per germline (reference sequence). Trimming pared 7 bases from V and 4 bases from J, leaving 14 bases between. This CDR3 is 13 amino acids long. The CDR3 region is CASTSRDSYEQYF. CDR3 sequence (DNA): TGTGCCAGCACCTCCCGGGATTCGTACGAGCAGTACTTC.

The chain recombines TRBV4-1 with TRBJ2-3, with D perhaps matching TRBD1 (6 bases). The CDR3 runs 15 residues. Germline CDR1 reads MGHRA; CDR2 reads YSYEKL. Trimming left V 5 bases short and J 4 bases short, with 16 bases between. The CDR3, as DNA: TGCGCCAGCAGCGGGGACACGTTCGACTCAGATACGCAGTATTTT. It codes for CASSGDTFDSDTQYF.

V and J are TRBV27 and TRBJ2-1, with D perhaps TRBD2 (6 bases). Per germline, CDR1 MNHEY and CDR2 SMNVEV (reference sequence). This CDR3 contains 15 residues. Trimming took off 2 bases at V and 4 bases at J, with 12 bases between the two ends. CDR3 loop: CASSLTREVYNEQFF. CDR3 nucleotide sequence: TGTGCCAGCAGTTTAACCAGGGAGGTTTACAATGAGCAGTTCTTC.

There are a few counts of this clone. This rearrangement joins TRBV2 to TRBJ2-7; D may be TRBD1 (6 bases). The CDR3 has 13 amino acids. Per the germline V gene, CDR1 is SNHLY and CDR2 is FYNNEI. Between the trimmed V and J ends, which lost 8 bases and 2 bases, there was a span of 13 bases. For the CDR3, the DNA is TGTGCCAGCGCACGGGACATTACCTACGAGCAGTACTTC. Protein sequence: CASARDITYEQYF.

This clone appeared a single time. The CDR3 loop reads CASSLAQRSSTGELFF. DNA for the CDR3: TGTGCCAGCAGCTTAGCGCAGAGGTCCAGCACCGGGGAGCTGTTTTTT. The chain links TRBV7-8 to TRBJ2-2; D remains unclear. The CDR3 length is 16 residues. Germline CDR1 is SGHVS and CDR2 is FQNEAQ. The V end was cut by 0 bases, the J end by 4 bases, with 12 bases between.

The chain is built from TRBV28 and TRBJ2-7; D is perhaps TRBD2 (6 bases). V lost 5 bases and J 0 bases, leaving 14 bases between the germline ends. This CDR3 is 15 amino acids long. CDR1 and CDR2 (germline): MDHEN, SYDVKM. The CDR3 protein is CASSEPGTASYEQYF. The CDR3 DNA follows: TGTGCCAGCAGTGAACCTGGGACTGCCTCCTACGAGCAGTACTTC.

The CDR3 reads CASSLSRIKYF. CDR3 nucleotides: TGTGCCAGCAGCTTATCCAGGATAAAGTACTTC. The V and J genes are TRBV7-9 and TRBJ2-7; D uncertain. In germline, CDR1 is SEHNR, CDR2 FQNEAQ (reference sequence). The CDR3 runs to 11 residues. V was pared by 2 bases and J by 11 bases, with 10 bases between. Together with reference TRBV7-9 and TRBJ2-7, the CDR3 gives the full variable domain: DTGVSQNPRHKITKRGQNVTFRCDPISEHNRLYWYRQTLGQGPEFLTYFQNEAQLEKSRLLSDRFSAERPKGSFSTLEIQRTEQGDSAMYLCASSLSRIKYFGPGTRLTVT.

The rearrangement uses TRBV7-9 and TRBJ2-7; TRBD1 matches at 7 bases. CDR1 is SEHNR, CDR2 FQNEAQ, per germline (reference sequence). The CDR3 covers 14 residues. V lost 2 bases, J lost 2 bases, and 3 bases stayed unmatched. The CDR3 loop reads CASSLNRGPYEQYF. Written as DNA, the CDR3 is TGTGCCAGCAGCTTAAACAGGGGCCCCTACGAGCAGTACTTC.

The V gene is TRBV30, the J gene TRBJ2-1; no definite D call. Germline V CDR1 and CDR2: GTSNPN, SVGIG (reference sequence). The CDR3 consists of 12 residues. V dropped 0 bases and J dropped 6 bases, with 6 bases sitting between them. The CDR3, as DNA: TGTGCCTGGAGTGTACGAGGCAATGAGCAGTTCTTC. It yields the protein CAWSVRGNEQFF. Combining the CDR3 with reference TRBV30 and TRBJ2-1 gives the whole variable domain SQTIHQWPATLVQPVGSPLSLECTVEGTSNPNLYWYRQAAGRGLQLLFYSVGIGQISSEVPQNLSASRPQDRQFILSSKKLLLSDSGFYLCAWSVRGNEQFFGPGTRLTVL.

The chain is built from TRBV19 and TRBJ2-7; TRBD2 agrees at 9 bases. Losses at the gene ends were 3 bases for V and 9 bases for J; bases not matched to a gene: 9. The CDR3 contains 14 residues. Germline CDR1 LNHDA, CDR2 SQIVND (reference sequence). The CDR3 sequence is CASSIGSGGLGQYF. CDR3 bases: TGTGCCAGTAGTATCGGTAGCGGGGGACTTGGGCAGTACTTC.

This chain connects TRBV7-8 to TRBJ1-4; D is perhaps TRBD1 (5 bases). The CDR3 has 14 residues. V was pared by 7 bases and J by 6 bases, with 15 bases between. The V gene's germline CDR1 is SGHVS and CDR2 FQNEAQ. CDR3 sequence reads: CASTQRGGDEKLFF. The CDR3 coding sequence is TGTGCCAGCACCCAGCGGGGGGGGGATGAAAAACTGTTTTTT.

The rearrangement links TRBV27 to TRBJ2-3, with D perhaps TRBD1 (6 bases). The CDR3 length is 15 residues. V was pared by 6 bases and J by 1 base, with 14 bases between. Germline CDR1 is MNHEY and CDR2 is SMNVEV (reference sequence). The CDR3 loop reads CASSIQGAGTDTQYF. The CDR3 DNA reads as TGTGCCAGCAGCATACAGGGAGCGGGCACAGATACGCAGTATTTT.

This chain connects TRBV28 to TRBJ2-7; 8 nucleotides align to TRBD1. CDR1 MDHEN and CDR2 SYDVKM come from the germline V gene. The CDR3 has 16 amino acids. With V trimmed by 6 bases and J by 5 bases, 15 bases remained unmatched. DNA of the CDR3: TGTGCCAGCAGGGTTGGACTCGGGACAGGAAGTCACGAGCAGTACTTC. It encodes CASRVGLGTGSHEQYF.

The genes are TRBV4-3 and TRBJ1-2, with 9 bases matching TRBD1. The trim removed 3 bases at V and 7 bases at J, leaving 12 bases unmatched. The CDR3 runs to 16 residues. Germline CDR1 reads LGHNA; CDR2 reads YSLEER. The CDR3 loop reads CASSQSLRTGDFGYTF. DNA for the CDR3: TGCGCCAGCAGCCAGAGCTTAAGGACAGGGGACTTTGGCTACACCTTC.

DNA for the CDR3: TGTGCCTGGAGTTGGGGACTTAACAATGAGCAGTTCTTC. This sequence encodes CAWSWGLNNEQFF. The rearrangement uses TRBV30 and TRBJ2-1; D perhaps matches TRBD2 (6 bases). V dropped 2 bases and J dropped 5 bases, with 10 bases sitting between them. The CDR3 length is 13 residues. Germline assignment: CDR1 GTSNPN and CDR2 SVGIG (reference sequence).

J is TRBJ2-1 and V is TRBV5-4, with 7 bases that match TRBD1. The CDR3 spans 16 residues. V was clipped by 0 bases and J by 2 bases; unmatched bases: 5. Germline-derived CDR1 and CDR2 are SGHNT and YYREEE (reference sequence). The CDR3 sequence is CASSLALGTAYNEQFF. The DNA for the CDR3 is TGTGCCAGCAGCTTGGCCTTAGGGACAGCCTACAATGAGCAGTTCTTC.

The gene calls are TRBV2 and TRBJ2-1, with 8 bases fitting TRBD2. CDR3 size: 15 residues. The J segment lost 8 bases and the V segment lost 8 bases, leaving 14 bases of the junction unmatched. Germline lookup yields CDR1 SNHLY and CDR2 FYNNEI. The CDR3 is CASGPTGGSRYEQFF. The CDR3 region has the DNA TGTGCCAGCGGTCCCACGGGAGGGAGTCGTTATGAGCAGTTCTTC.

The V call is TRBV29-1, the J call TRBJ1-1; 7 positions match TRBD1. The CDR3 extends over 14 amino acids. The J segment lost 4 bases and the V segment lost 5 bases, leaving 10 bases of the junction unmatched. The V gene's germline CDR1 is SQVTM and CDR2 ANQGSEA. CDR3 nucleotide sequence: TGCAGCGTTACGGAAGACAGGGTAAGCACTGAAGCTTTCTTT. Its translation is CSVTEDRVSTEAFF.

The sample holds one count of this clone. The chain employs TRBV25-1 and TRBJ2-7; 8 bases line up with TRBD2. V gave up 6 bases and J gave up 0 bases; unmatched junction bases: 10. This CDR3 is 16 amino acids long. Germline-derived CDR1 and CDR2 are MGHDK and SYGVNS. The CDR3 sequence is CASRATSGISSYEQYF. The CDR3 nucleotides read TGTGCCAGCAGAGCCACTAGCGGTATTAGCTCCTACGAGCAGTACTTC.

As concerns this clone: An end of the junction does not agree with germline; a read error may underlie this. CDR3 bases: TGTGCCAGCAGCTTAAATCGGCGGGAGCCGATCAGTTTC. Its protein is CASSLNRREPISF. This chain links TRBV7-2 with TRBJ2-7; 7 nucleotides align to TRBD2. Germline CDR1 reads SGHTA; CDR2 reads FQGNSA. This CDR3 contains 13 residues.

This clone was counted between two and nine times. The chain links TRBV7-2 to TRBJ2-7, with 13 bases matching TRBD2. The V segment lost 5 bases and the J segment 3 bases; nucleotides outside the gene matches: 10. The CDR3 sequence is 17 residues long. Germline V gives CDR1 SGHTA, CDR2 FQGNSA. The CDR3 sequence: CASSLKGLAGPVYEQYF. For the CDR3, the DNA is TGTGCCAGCAGCCTAAAGGGACTAGCGGGACCAGTCTACGAGCAGTACTTC.

CDR3 in DNA: TGTGCCAGCAGCATTCTTGGCGGGGGCTCCTACAATGAGCAGTTCTTC. Its translation: CASSILGGGSYNEQFF. The chain links TRBV13 to TRBJ2-1; 7 bases map to TRBD2. The CDR3 runs to 16 residues. Germline CDR1 PRHDT, CDR2 FYEKMQ (reference sequence). The V segment lost 5 bases and the J segment 0 bases; nucleotides outside the gene matches: 7.

This clone appeared a single time. V usage is TRBV18 and J usage is TRBJ2-7, with D tentatively TRBD1 (6 bases). Germline V gene sequence: CDR1 KGHSH, CDR2 LQKENI. V lost 6 bases, J lost 1 base, and 13 bases lay in between. The CDR3 length is 14 residues. The CDR3 sequence is CASSERQGSYEQYF. CDR3 nucleotides: TGTGCCAGCTCCGAACGTCAGGGGTCCTACGAGCAGTACTTC.

The CDR3 DNA sequence: TGTGCCACCAGCAGAGATGCAGACTCCTACGAGCAGTACTTC. Translated, it gives CATSRDADSYEQYF. The chain employs TRBV15 and TRBJ2-7; D is uncertain. Germline V lookup: CDR1 LNHNV, CDR2 YYDKDF (reference sequence). The V end was cut by 0 bases, the J end by 0 bases, with 6 bases between. The CDR3 sequence is 14 residues long.